The present TCR beta chain was sequenced within a study of blood T cells in healthy people across ages. V was trimmed by 4 bases and J by 2 bases, leaving 13 bases between them. The V gene's germline CDR1 is SGDLS and CDR2 YYNGEE. This CDR3 is built from 14 residues. A second PCR, run for about 7 to 11 cycles, used a sample-barcoded 5' primer plus a J-beta primer mix. Using its own MiXCR run on the 5' RACE reads, TCRdb lists one record per CDR3 protein. Among around 800,000 distinct CDR3 sequences, less than 80% were seen once, and the ten largest hold roughly a quarter. Study-wide points: Unsorted PBMC material precluded a definitive naive versus antigen-experienced comparison.

In regard to this clonotype: Its specificity is not known.

Sequencing was carried out using blood. This chain uses TRBV9 with TRBJ2-7; D call uncertain. This TCR was recovered from a man aged 25 to 40 in good health. CDR3 residues: CASSPPEGPYEQYF. CDR3 DNA sequence: TGTGCCAGCAGCCCCCCGGAAGGACCCTACGAGCAGTACTTC.